These T cell receptor beta chains were read from a single sample in a study of blood T cells in healthy people across ages. Each CDR3 protein gets one entry after TCRdb re-called the 5' RACE reads with MiXCR. The table includes hundreds of thousands of distinct CDR3 sequences, approximately 30% detected once. Sequencing used blood. The origin of the receptors is a woman of 80 years or more in good health. The CDR3 runs from the conserved cysteine through the conserved F or W. D genes are given only for firm matches. Part of the rows lack a size; the others show once, few, many or a class for expanded clones.

DNA	CDR3	V	D	J	size
TGTGCCAGCAGCTCCGGACAGCCCAATACTAATGAAAAACTGTTTTTT	CASSSGQPNTNEKLFF	TRBV7-6	.	TRBJ1-4	.
TGTGCCAGCTCACCTTTCCGGGACACCTACGAGCAGTACTTC	CASSPFRDTYEQYF	TRBV18	.	TRBJ2-7	.
TGTGCCAGCACCAAACCTACAGGATCCTACGAACAGTACTTC	CASTKPTGSYEQYF	TRBV7-9	.	TRBJ2-7	once
TGTGCCAGCAGCCTAGTAGGGTACACCGGGGAGCTGTTTTTT	CASSLVGYTGELFF	TRBV11-2	.	TRBJ2-2	.
TGTGCCAGCAGCCCGAGGGGGTCGAGGAGCAATCAGCCCCAGCATTTT	CASSPRGSRSNQPQHF	TRBV5-8	.	TRBJ1-5	.
TGTGTCAGCAGCCTAGGACAAGTCGGAGCAGATACGCAGTATTTT	CVSSLGQVGADTQYF	TRBV12-3/TRBV12-4	.	TRBJ2-3	.
TGTGCCAGCAGTCCACCGGGGGAAGAGACCCAGTACTTC	CASSPPGEETQYF	TRBV7-8	.	TRBJ2-5	many
TGTGCCAGCAACACCGCCCGAGACAGGGGAGATACGCAGTATTTT	CASNTARDRGDTQYF	TRBV5-6	TRBD1	TRBJ2-3	.
TGTGCCAGCAGCTTAGTATTTTGGGGGGCGCCTTACGAGCAGTACTTC	CASSLVFWGAPYEQYF	TRBV7-8	.	TRBJ2-7	.
TGCGCCAGCGGACCACGACAGCAAACCTACAATGAGCAGTTCTTC	CASGPRQQTYNEQFF	TRBV5-1	.	TRBJ2-1	many
TGTGCCAGCAGCGTCCGGGACAGCCAGTACTTC	CASSVRDSQYF	TRBV7-9	TRBD1	TRBJ2-5	many
TGCGCCAGCAGCCCGAGGTGGGTCGGAGAGACCCAGTACTTC	CASSPRWVGETQYF	TRBV5-1	.	TRBJ2-5	many
TGCAGTGCTAGAGTCCCTTTCGGAGGGAGAGAGACCCAGTACTTC	CSARVPFGGRETQYF	TRBV20-1	.	TRBJ2-5	many
TGTGCCAGTTGGGCGGGGGGGCGTGGCAATGAGCAGTTCTTC	CASWAGGRGNEQFF	TRBV3-1	TRBD2	TRBJ2-1	few
TGTGCCAGCAGTCGACAGGAATACTCACCCCTCCACTTT	CASSRQEYSPLHF	TRBV28	.	TRBJ1-6	.
TGTGCCAGCAGTGAACCAGGGTATCGGGCCCGGGAGAAAGAGACCCAGTACTTC	CASSEPGYRAREKETQYF	TRBV6-1	.	TRBJ2-5	.
TGCAGCGTTGAGGACGCCAAAAACATTCAGTACTTC	CSVEDAKNIQYF	TRBV29-1	.	TRBJ2-4	many
TGCAGTGCTAGAGGCCCAGCGGGGGACACAGATACGCAGTATTTT	CSARGPAGDTDTQYF	TRBV20-1	TRBD2	TRBJ2-3	few
TGTGCCAGCAGTGGGAACGCTGGACAGGGGGCTTTTTGGGATGAGCAGTACTTC	CASSGNAGQGAFWDEQYF	TRBV6-1	TRBD1	TRBJ2-7	.
TGTGCCAGCAGTGACGATACAGGGGTCCAAGAGACCCAGTACTTC	CASSDDTGVQETQYF	TRBV25-1	TRBD1	TRBJ2-5	many
TGTGCCAGCAACCGGGACAGGAGCTACAATGAGCAGTTCTTC	CASNRDRSYNEQFF	TRBV6-4	TRBD1	TRBJ2-1	.
TGCAGTGCTAGCCACGGGGACAGCTACAATGAGCAGTTCTTC	CSASHGDSYNEQFF	TRBV20-1	TRBD1	TRBJ2-1	.
TGTGCCAGCTGTAACAGGGGGCGATACGAGCAGTACTTC	CASCNRGRYEQYF	TRBV28	TRBD1	TRBJ2-7	few
TGTGCCAGCAGCTTGCAGGGACGGTCCTACAATGAGCAGTTCTTC	CASSLQGRSYNEQFF	TRBV7-2	.	TRBJ2-1	.
TGTGCCACCAGTGACAGAGACAGATTCCAAGAGACCCAGTACTTC	CATSDRDRFQETQYF	TRBV24-1	.	TRBJ2-5	.
TGTGCCAGCATCCCACAGGGGGCTTCCTACGAGCAGTACTTC	CASIPQGASYEQYF	TRBV6-6	TRBD1	TRBJ2-7	many
TGTGCCAACAGTTACTCAGGGGGCACTGAAGCTTTCTTT	CANSYSGGTEAFF	TRBV6-2/TRBV6-3	TRBD1	TRBJ1-1	few
TGTGCCAGCAGCCACACAGCAACAGGGGACGAGACCCAGTACTTC	CASSHTATGDETQYF	TRBV3-1	TRBD1	TRBJ2-5	few
TGCGCCAGCAGCTTGGAGGTTGGGGATGGCGAGCAGTACTTC	CASSLEVGDGEQYF	TRBV5-1	.	TRBJ2-7	many
TGCGCCAGCAGCTTGGGTTCCAGCGGGGGGGGTCAAGAGACCCAGTACTTC	CASSLGSSGGGQETQYF	TRBV5-1	TRBD2	TRBJ2-5	many
TGTGCCACCAGTGACCATATAGGTGAGCAGTTCTTC	CATSDHIGEQFF	TRBV24-1	.	TRBJ2-1	many
TGTGCCAGCAGTGCCCATCCTCGGACAAGGACAGGGCGGGGAACTGAAGCTTTCTTT	CASSAHPRTRTGRGTEAFF	TRBV27	TRBD1	TRBJ1-1	once
TGTGCCAGCTCACCAAAGGGTGACGAGCAGTACTTC	CASSPKGDEQYF	TRBV18	.	TRBJ2-7	many
TGTGCCAGCAGTTACCAGGGCAATGAGCAGTTCTTC	CASSYQGNEQFF	TRBV7-9	.	TRBJ2-1	.
TGCGCCAGCACCCGCAGGGTAGCGGGGGGTTCCTACAATGAGCAGTTCTTC	CASTRRVAGGSYNEQFF	TRBV5-1	TRBD2	TRBJ2-1	many
TGTGCCACCAGTGAAGGCATTAGGCTGGCAGGCGGCTGGAATGAGCAGTTCTTC	CATSEGIRLAGGWNEQFF	TRBV24-1	.	TRBJ2-1	many
TGTGCCAGCAGCCCTCCGGACCTGAGGGAGCAGTACTTC	CASSPPDLREQYF	TRBV7-8	.	TRBJ2-7	.
TGTGCCAGCAGCCCGGTCGGGGGGAACTATGGCTACACCTTC	CASSPVGGNYGYTF	TRBV3-1	.	TRBJ1-2	many
TGTGCCAGCAGCATCGGAGGAAACACCATATATTTT	CASSIGGNTIYF	TRBV9	.	TRBJ1-3	.
TGCAGTGCAGGGAGCAATCTTGAGACCCAGTACTTC	CSAGSNLETQYF	TRBV20-1	.	TRBJ2-5	many
TGCAGTGCCAAGATCAGGGGTGGCGACACTGAAGCTTTCTTT	CSAKIRGGDTEAFF	TRBV20-1	.	TRBJ1-1	.
TGTGCCAGCAGAGGGGGACCTAGAGTCTACAATGAGCAGTTCTTC	CASRGGPRVYNEQFF	TRBV7-2	.	TRBJ2-1	.
TGTGCCAGCAGCTTGGACAGTTATAACACTGAAGCTTTCTTT	CASSLDSYNTEAFF	TRBV5-6	.	TRBJ1-1	few
TGCAGTGCTAGAGGTCGGGGCGGTTTCTACAATGAGCAGTACTTC	CSARGRGGFYNEQYF	TRBV20-1	.	TRBJ2-7	few
TGCAGCGTTGAGGTGAGGGGCGAAAAACTGTTTTTT	CSVEVRGEKLFF	TRBV29-1	.	TRBJ1-4	many